The clone carrying this T cell receptor (beta chain) was counted between two and nine times. The antigen remains undetermined. The entry originates in a study of post-analysis software for immune sequencing data. About the study: The patients showed relapsing-remitting, secondary progressive and progressive-relapsing multiple sclerosis courses.

Unique molecular identifiers were present in the TCR beta cDNA libraries. Each batch of roughly 1 to 11 million T cells produced 500,000 to 550,000 cDNA molecules. A single record per CDR3 protein comes from TCRdb applying MiXCR to the PCR reads. Seen here are 650,000 to 900,000 distinct CDR3 sequences, approximately 44% observed once, and the top ten hold 4.9%. Study-wide results and caveats: Samples from one preparation batch, clustered by F measure, grouped strongly together. Those with multiple sclerosis, the patient group, showed significantly lower normalized Chao1 diversity than controls.

The TCR originated in a girl between 10 and 17 years old with multiple sclerosis. Sequenced material: blood.

CDR3 nucleotides: TGCAGTGCCACTAGCCCCGGGACAGGGGGCTCCTACGAGCAGTACTTC. Translation: CSATSPGTGGSYEQYF. The rearrangement uses TRBV20-1 and TRBJ2-7; 11 positions match TRBD1. CDR3 length: 16 amino acids. Germline CDR1 reads DFQATT; CDR2 reads SNEGSKA (reference sequence). V shed 6 bases, J shed 0 bases, and the junction held 10 bases outside the gene matches.